This T cell receptor (beta chain) was captured by sequencing in a study of T cell responses to AZD1222 COVID-19 vaccine. Whole-study results and caveats: Targeting of unmutated variant regions was reportedly seen in nearly half of spike-specific TCRs. Repertoires were sampled only after the peak T cell response. Spike as a whole was targeted by vaccine-associated CD4 TCRs, dominant at 160-218 and 743-854.

Using immunoSEQ multiplex PCR, the repertoire was profiled, and TCRdb retains in-frame clones only, with some absent. This sample has nearly 90,000 clones, with about 90% found just once. The V and J ends lost 3 bases and 2 bases, in that order; junction bases with no gene match: 0. Looked up from germline, CDR1 is SGHVS and CDR2 is FQNEAQ. The length of the CDR3 is 14 residues. Turning to this clone: What it binds is unknown.

The input for sequencing was peripheral blood, taken on day 0 of MenACWY control vaccination. The sequence came from an adult in good health. V and J are TRBV7-8 and TRBJ2-1, with 8 positions matching TRBD2. CDR3 DNA sequence: TGTGCCAGCAGCTTCGGGGGGGCCTACAATGAGCAGTTCTTC. Its protein is CASSFGGAYNEQFF.